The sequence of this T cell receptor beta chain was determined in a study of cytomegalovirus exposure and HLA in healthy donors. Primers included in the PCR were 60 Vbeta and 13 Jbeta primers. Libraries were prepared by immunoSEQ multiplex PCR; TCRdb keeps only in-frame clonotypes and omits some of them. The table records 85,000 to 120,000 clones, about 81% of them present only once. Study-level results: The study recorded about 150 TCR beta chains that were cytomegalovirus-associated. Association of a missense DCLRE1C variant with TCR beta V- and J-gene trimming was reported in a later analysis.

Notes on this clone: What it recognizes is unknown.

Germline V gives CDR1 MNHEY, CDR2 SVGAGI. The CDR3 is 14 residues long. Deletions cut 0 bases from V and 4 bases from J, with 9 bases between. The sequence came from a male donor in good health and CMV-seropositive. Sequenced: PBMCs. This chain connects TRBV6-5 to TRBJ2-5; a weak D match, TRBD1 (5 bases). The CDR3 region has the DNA TGTGCCAGCAGTTACTCGGGCAGGGTAGAGACCCAGTACTTC. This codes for CASSYSGRVETQYF.